This is a list of T cell receptor beta chains from one sample in a study of cytomegalovirus exposure and HLA in healthy donors. Assay used: immunoSEQ multiplex PCR; TCRdb lists only in-frame clones, some missing. Counted here are more than 150,000 clones, approximately 83% occurring once; the ten biggest clones make up approximately 3%. Sequencing input: PBMCs. The receptors derive from a woman under 30 in good health and CMV-seropositive. CDR3s include the opening cysteine and the closing phenylalanine or tryptophan. D genes are given only for firm matches. Not every row has a clone size; where given, it reads once, few, many or a size class.

TRBV20-1	TRBJ2-5	-	11	-	CSARGGETQYF	TGCAGTGCCCGTGGGGGGGAGACCCAGTACTTC
TRBV19	TRBJ2-3	-	13	-	CASSSFYTDTQYF	TGTGCCAGTAGCAGTTTTTACACAGATACGCAGTATTTT
TRBV9	TRBJ2-2	-	14	once	CASSDPHNTGELFF	TGTGCCAGCAGCGATCCCCATAACACCGGGGAGCTGTTTTTT
TRBV9	TRBJ1-1	-	14	-	CASSADRVATEAFF	TGTGCCAGCAGCGCGGACAGAGTAGCCACTGAAGCTTTCTTT
TRBV23-1	TRBJ2-3	-	12	-	CASSQVQNTQYF	TGCGCCAGCAGTCAAGTACAAAACACGCAGTATTTT
TRBV18	TRBJ2-4	-	13	-	CASSPEDSNIQYF	TGTGCCAGCTCACCAGAGGATTCAAACATTCAGTACTTC
TRBV7-2	TRBJ2-5	-	14	few	CASSLRRGQETQYF	TGTGCCAGCAGCTTAAGGAGGGGTCAAGAGACCCAGTACTTC
TRBV6-6	TRBJ1-2	-	13	-	CASSQRSDYGYTF	TGTGCCAGCAGTCAAAGGAGTGACTATGGCTACACCTTC
TRBV20-1	TRBJ1-2	-	11	-	CSASRQVGYTF	TGCAGTGCCTCACGACAGGTCGGCTACACCTTC
TRBV4-3	TRBJ1-6	-	18	-	CASSQDVGGSSYNSPLHF	TGCGCCAGCAGCCAAGATGTCGGGGGAAGCTCCTATAATTCACCCCTCCACTTT
TRBV7-3	TRBJ2-3	TRBD1	14	-	CASSLTGGADTQYF	TGTGCCAGCAGCTTGACAGGGGGCGCGGATACGCAGTATTTT
TRBV7-8	TRBJ1-1	TRBD1	15	-	CASSSGTGRGTEAFF	TGTGCCAGCAGCTCGGGGACAGGGAGGGGCACTGAAGCTTTCTTT
TRBV25-1	TRBJ2-3	TRBD1	17	-	CASSYGQDPLSADTQYF	TGTGCCAGCAGTTATGGACAGGACCCCTTGAGCGCAGATACGCAGTATTTT
TRBV4-1	TRBJ1-1	-	11	-	CAIWTLPEAFF	TGCGCCATTTGGACTTTGCCTGAAGCTTTCTTT
TRBV6-5	TRBJ1-1	TRBD1	15	-	CASSYSTGANTEAFF	TGTGCCAGCAGTTACTCGACAGGGGCGAACACTGAAGCTTTCTTT
TRBV19	TRBJ1-6	TRBD1	12	-	CAVGTGNSPLHF	TGTGCCGTTGGGACAGGCAATTCACCCCTCCACTTT
TRBV2	TRBJ2-2	-	19	once	CASSELGISGQANTGELFF	TGTGCCAGCAGTGAATTGGGGATTAGCGGCCAGGCGAACACCGGGGAGCTGTTTTTT
TRBV9	TRBJ2-1	TRBD2	15	-	CASSVYSGGADEQFF	TGTGCCAGCAGCGTATACAGCGGGGGGGCCGATGAGCAGTTCTTC
TRBV11-2	TRBJ1-6	-	16	-	CASSRAEAGLNSPLHF	TGTGCCAGCAGCCGGGCCGAGGCAGGGCTAAATTCACCCCTCCACTTT
TRBV7-4	TRBJ1-2	-	13	-	CASSPLINYGYTF	TGTGCCAGCAGCCCCCTTATAAACTATGGCTACACCTTC
TRBV18	TRBJ2-2	TRBD2	18	-	CASSTLTLAGMNTGELFF	TGTGCCAGCTCAACACTAACACTAGCGGGGATGAACACCGGGGAGCTGTTTTTT
TRBV18	TRBJ1-1	TRBD1	15	-	CASTGQANMNTEAFF	TGTGCCAGCACCGGACAGGCTAACATGAACACTGAAGCTTTCTTT
TRBV5-1	TRBJ2-3	-	14	-	CASSPRGFTDTQYF	TGCGCCAGCAGCCCGAGGGGGTTTACAGATACGCAGTATTTT
TRBV2	TRBJ2-3	TRBD1	16	-	CASRPGQTRHLDTQYF	TGTGCCAGCAGGCCGGGACAGACAAGGCACTTGGATACGCAGTATTTT
TRBV2	TRBJ2-1	-	14	-	CASSGGVTYNEQFF	TGTGCCAGCAGTGGGGGGGTTACCTACAATGAGCAGTTCTTC
TRBV19	TRBJ2-2	-	13	-	CASRSSAAGELFF	TGTGCCAGTAGATCCAGCGCGGCCGGGGAGCTGTTTTTT
TRBV5-6	TRBJ2-1	TRBD2	15	-	CASRKRGGLYNEQFF	TGTGCCAGCAGGAAACGGGGGGGCCTCTACAATGAGCAGTTCTTC
TRBV5-4	TRBJ2-1	TRBD2	13	-	CASSGGGYNEQFF	TGTGCCAGCAGCGGGGGGGGCTACAATGAGCAGTTCTTC